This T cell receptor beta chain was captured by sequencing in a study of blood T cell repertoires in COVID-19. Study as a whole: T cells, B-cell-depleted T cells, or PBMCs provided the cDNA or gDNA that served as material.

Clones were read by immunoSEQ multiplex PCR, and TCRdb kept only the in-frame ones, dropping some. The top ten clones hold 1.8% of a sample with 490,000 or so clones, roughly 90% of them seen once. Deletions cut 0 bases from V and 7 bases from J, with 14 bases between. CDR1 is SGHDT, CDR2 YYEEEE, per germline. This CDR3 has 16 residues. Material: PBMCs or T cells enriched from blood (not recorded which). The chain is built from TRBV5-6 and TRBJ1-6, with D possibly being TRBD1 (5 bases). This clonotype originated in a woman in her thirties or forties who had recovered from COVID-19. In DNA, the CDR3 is TGTGCCAGCAGCTTGGGAGGGGCGGGACCGAATTCACCCCTCCACTTT. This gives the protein CASSLGGAGPNSPLHF.